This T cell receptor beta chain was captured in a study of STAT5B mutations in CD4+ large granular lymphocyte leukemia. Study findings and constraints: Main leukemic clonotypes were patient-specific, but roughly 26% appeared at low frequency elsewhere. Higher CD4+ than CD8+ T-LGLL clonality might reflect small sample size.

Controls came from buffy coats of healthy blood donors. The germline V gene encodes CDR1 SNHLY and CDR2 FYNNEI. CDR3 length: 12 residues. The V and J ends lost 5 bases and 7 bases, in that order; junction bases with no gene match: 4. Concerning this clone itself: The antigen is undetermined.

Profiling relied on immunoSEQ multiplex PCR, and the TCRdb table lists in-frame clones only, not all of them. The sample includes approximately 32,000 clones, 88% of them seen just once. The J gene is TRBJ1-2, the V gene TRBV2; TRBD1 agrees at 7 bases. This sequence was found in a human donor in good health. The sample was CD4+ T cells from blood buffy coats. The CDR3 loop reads CASSRQGAGYTF. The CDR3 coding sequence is TGTGCCAGCAGTCGACAGGGCGCTGGCTACACCTTC.